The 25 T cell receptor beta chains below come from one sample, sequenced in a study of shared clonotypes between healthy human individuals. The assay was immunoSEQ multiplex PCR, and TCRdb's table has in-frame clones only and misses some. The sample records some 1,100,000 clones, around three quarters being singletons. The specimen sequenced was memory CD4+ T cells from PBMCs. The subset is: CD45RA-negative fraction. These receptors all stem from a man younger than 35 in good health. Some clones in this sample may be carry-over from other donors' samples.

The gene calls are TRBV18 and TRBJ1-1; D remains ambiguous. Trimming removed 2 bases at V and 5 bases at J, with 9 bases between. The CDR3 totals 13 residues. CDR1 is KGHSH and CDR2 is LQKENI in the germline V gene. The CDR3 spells CASSPNPGTEAFF. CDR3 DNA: TGTGCCAGCTCACCAAACCCGGGAACTGAAGCTTTCTTT.

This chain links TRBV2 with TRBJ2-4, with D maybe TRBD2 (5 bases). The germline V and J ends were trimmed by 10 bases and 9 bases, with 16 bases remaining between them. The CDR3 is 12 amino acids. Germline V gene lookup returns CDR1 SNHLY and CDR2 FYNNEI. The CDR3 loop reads CATSPLGVIQYF. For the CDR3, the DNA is TGTGCCACCTCACCGCTCGGGGTCATTCAGTACTTC. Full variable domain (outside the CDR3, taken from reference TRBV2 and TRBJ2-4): EPEVTQTPSHQVTQMGQEVILRCVPISNHLYFYWYRQILGQKVEFLVSFYNNEISEKSEIFDDQFSVERPDGSNFTLKIRSTKLEDSAMYFCATSPLGVIQYFGAGTRLSVL.

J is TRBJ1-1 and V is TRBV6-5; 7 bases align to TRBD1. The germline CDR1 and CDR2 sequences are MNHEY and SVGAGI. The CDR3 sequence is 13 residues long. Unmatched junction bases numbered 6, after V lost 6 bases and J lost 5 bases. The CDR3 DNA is TGTGCCAGCAGGGCAGGGGGGAGGACTGAAGCTTTCTTT. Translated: CASRAGGRTEAFF.

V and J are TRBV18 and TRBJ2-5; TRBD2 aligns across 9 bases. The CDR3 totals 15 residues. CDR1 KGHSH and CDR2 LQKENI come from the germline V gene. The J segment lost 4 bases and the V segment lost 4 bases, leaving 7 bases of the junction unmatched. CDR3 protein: CASSLIAGEGETQYF. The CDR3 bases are TGTGCCAGCTCACTCATAGCGGGAGAGGGAGAGACCCAGTACTTC.

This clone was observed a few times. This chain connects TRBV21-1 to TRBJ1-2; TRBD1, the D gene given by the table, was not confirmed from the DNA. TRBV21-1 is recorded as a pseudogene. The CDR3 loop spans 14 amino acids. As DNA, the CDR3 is TGTGCCAGCAGCAAAAGGATAAAGGGGTATGGCTACACCTTC. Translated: CASSKRIKGYGYTF.

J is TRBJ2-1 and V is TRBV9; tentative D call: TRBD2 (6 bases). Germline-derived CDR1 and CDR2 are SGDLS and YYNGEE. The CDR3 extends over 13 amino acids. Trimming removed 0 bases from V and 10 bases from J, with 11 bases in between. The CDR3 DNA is TGTGCCAGCAGCGTAGTGGACGGGGGAGAGCAGTTCTTC. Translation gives CASSVVDGGEQFF.

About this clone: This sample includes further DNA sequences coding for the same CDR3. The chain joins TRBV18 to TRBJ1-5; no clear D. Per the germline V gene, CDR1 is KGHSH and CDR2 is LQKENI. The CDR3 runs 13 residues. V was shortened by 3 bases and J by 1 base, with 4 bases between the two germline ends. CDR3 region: CASSPYSNQPQHF. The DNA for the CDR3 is TGTGCCAGCTCACCTTACAGCAATCAGCCCCAGCATTTT.

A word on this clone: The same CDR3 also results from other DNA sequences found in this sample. The CDR3 coding sequence is TGTGCCAGCAGTGTTACGGATACGCAGTATTTT. Translated: CASSVTDTQYF. The chain uses TRBV25-1 and TRBJ2-3; D unclear. V was clipped by 4 bases and J by 6 bases, with 5 bases between them. There are 11 residues in the CDR3. Germline V lookup: CDR1 MGHDK, CDR2 SYGVNS.

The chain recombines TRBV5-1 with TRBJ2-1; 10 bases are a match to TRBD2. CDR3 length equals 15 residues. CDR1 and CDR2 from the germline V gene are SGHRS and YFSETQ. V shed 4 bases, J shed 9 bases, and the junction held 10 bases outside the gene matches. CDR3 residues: CASSIGTSVSPEQFF. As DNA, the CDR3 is TGCGCCAGCAGCATCGGGACTAGCGTTTCCCCTGAGCAGTTCTTC.

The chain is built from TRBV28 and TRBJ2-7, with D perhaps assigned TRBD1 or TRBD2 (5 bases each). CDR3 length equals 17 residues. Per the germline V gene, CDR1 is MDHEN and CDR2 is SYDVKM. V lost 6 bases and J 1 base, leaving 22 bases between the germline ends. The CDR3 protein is CASRPRGIRTPSYEQYF. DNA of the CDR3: TGTGCCAGCAGACCGAGGGGTATCAGGACCCCTTCCTACGAGCAGTACTTC.

CDR3 bases: TGTGCCAGCAGCTTGGCGGGCCCCCGTTGGGATACGCAGTATTTT. It specifies CASSLAGPRWDTQYF. The chain uses TRBV5-6 and TRBJ2-3, with no clear D. Trimming stripped 0 bases from V and 6 bases from J, with 14 bases between. Looked up from germline, CDR1 is SGHDT and CDR2 is YYEEEE. The CDR3 loop spans 15 amino acids.

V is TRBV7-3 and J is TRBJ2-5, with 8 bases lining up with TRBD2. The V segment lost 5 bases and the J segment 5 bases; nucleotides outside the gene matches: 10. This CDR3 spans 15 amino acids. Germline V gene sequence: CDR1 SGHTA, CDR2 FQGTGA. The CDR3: CASSPVLAGSETQYF. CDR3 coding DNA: TGTGCCAGCAGCCCCGTTCTAGCGGGCTCTGAGACCCAGTACTTC.

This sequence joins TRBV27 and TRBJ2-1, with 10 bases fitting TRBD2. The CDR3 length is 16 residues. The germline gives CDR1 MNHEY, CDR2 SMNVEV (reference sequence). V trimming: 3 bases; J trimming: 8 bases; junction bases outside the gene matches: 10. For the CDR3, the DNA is TGTGCCAGCAGTTTTGGGCTAGCGGGAGTAATGGATGAGCAGTTCTTC. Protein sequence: CASSFGLAGVMDEQFF.

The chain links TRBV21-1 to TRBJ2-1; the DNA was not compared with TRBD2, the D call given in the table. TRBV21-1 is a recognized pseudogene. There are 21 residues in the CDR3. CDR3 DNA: TGTGCCAGCAGCAAAGGAGGGGACCCGAGCGGGAGGCCGGTCCCCTTCAATGAGCAGTTCTTC. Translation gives CASSKGGDPSGRPVPFNEQFF.

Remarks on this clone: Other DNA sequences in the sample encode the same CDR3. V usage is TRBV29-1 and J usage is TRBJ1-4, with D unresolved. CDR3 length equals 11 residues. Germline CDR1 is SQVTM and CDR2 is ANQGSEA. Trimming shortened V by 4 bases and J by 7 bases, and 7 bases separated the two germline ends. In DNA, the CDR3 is TGCAGCGTTGGAGGAAGTGAAAAACTGTTTTTT. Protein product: CSVGGSEKLFF.

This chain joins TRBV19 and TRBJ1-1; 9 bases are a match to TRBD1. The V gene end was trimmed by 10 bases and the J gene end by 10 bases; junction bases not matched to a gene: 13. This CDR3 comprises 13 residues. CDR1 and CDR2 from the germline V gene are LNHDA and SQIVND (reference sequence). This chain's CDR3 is CATSGTGFNRAFF. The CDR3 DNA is TGTGCCACCTCCGGGACAGGGTTTAATAGAGCTTTCTTT.

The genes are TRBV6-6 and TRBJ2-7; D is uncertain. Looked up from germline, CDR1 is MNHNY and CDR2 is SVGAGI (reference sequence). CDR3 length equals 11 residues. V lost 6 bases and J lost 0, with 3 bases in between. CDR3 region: CASSPSYEQYF. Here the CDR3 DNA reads TGTGCCAGCAGCCCCTCCTACGAGCAGTACTTC.

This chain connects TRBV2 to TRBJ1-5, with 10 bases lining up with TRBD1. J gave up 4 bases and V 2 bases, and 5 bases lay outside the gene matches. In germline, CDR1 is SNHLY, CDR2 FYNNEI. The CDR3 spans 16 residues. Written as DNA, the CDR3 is TGTGCCAGCAGTGAATTCGGGACAGGGGAGAATCAGCCCCAGCATTTT. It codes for CASSEFGTGENQPQHF. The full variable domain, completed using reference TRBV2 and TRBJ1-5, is EPEVTQTPSHQVTQMGQEVILRCVPISNHLYFYWYRQILGQKVEFLVSFYNNEISEKSEIFDDQFSVERPDGSNFTLKIRSTKLEDSAMYFCASSEFGTGENQPQHFGDGTRLSIL.

In nucleotides, the CDR3 is TGTGCCAGCAGCCAAGGCCCCTGGGGGACATCCTCCTACGAGCAGTACTTC. This codes for CASSQGPWGTSSYEQYF. This chain links TRBV4-2 with TRBJ2-7; D may be TRBD1 (6 bases). The V and J ends lost 1 base and 0 bases respectively, with 16 bases between them. CDR3 length equals 17 residues. Germline V CDR1 and CDR2: LGHNA, YNFKEQ.

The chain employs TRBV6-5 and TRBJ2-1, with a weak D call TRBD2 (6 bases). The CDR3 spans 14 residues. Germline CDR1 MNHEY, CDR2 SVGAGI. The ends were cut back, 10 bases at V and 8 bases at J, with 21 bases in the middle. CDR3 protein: CATAPLTSNYEQFF. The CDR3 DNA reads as TGTGCCACCGCCCCGTTGACTAGTAACTATGAGCAGTTCTTC.

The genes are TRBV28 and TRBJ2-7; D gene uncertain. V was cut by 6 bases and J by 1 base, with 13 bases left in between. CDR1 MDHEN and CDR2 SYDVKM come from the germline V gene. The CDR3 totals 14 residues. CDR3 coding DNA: TGTGCCAGCAGCGAGGTTGTCGGGTCCTACGAGCAGTACTTC. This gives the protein CASSEVVGSYEQYF.

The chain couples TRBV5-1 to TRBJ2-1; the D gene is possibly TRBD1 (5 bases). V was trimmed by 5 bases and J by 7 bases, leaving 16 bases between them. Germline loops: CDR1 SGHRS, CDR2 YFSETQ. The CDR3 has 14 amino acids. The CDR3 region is CASRSIAGLNEQFF. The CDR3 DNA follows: TGCGCCAGCAGATCCATAGCAGGGCTTAATGAGCAGTTCTTC.

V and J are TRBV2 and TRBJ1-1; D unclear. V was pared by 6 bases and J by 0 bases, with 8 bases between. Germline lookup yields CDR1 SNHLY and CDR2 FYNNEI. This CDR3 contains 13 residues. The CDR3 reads CASRLDVNTEAFF. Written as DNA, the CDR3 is TGTGCCAGCAGGTTGGATGTGAACACTGAAGCTTTCTTT.

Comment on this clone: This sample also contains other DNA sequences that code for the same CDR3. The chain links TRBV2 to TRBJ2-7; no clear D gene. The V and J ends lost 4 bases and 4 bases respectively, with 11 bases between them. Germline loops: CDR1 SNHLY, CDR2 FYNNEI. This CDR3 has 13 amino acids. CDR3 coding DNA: TGTGCCAGCAGTGTGCCACTTGGTTACGAGCAGTACTTC. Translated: CASSVPLGYEQYF.

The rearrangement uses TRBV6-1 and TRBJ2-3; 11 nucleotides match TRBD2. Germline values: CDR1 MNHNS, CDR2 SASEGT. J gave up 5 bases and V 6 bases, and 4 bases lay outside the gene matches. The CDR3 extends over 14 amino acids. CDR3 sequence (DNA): TGTGCCAGCAGGTCTGGACTAGCGGGAGATACGCAGTATTTT. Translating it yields CASRSGLAGDTQYF.